This TCR beta chain was recorded in a study of CD4 T cell repertoires in COVID-19. Study at large: CFSE-low cells expanded approximately eleven days with IL-2, then restimulated with other coronavirus spikes. Study results and caveats: Sharing of several most expanded SARS-CoV-2-reactive clonotypes across memory subsets suggested intraclonal diversification. In SARS-CoV and/or HKU1 spike cultures, between about 6.5 and 27% of SARS-CoV-2 clonotypes reappeared.

CDR3 length equals 15 residues. Trimming cost V 3 bases and J 4 bases, with 11 bases left between them. Germline CDR1 KGHDR, CDR2 SFDVKD. The memory T cells were sequenced right after ex vivo isolation, without culture. This clone was observed a handful of times. Its target is not known. Some clones are missing from TCRdb's copy, which holds only in-frame ones; the method was immunoSEQ multiplex PCR. The data show 70,000 to 95,000 clones, under 90% seen once. The sample was CD4+ T cells from peripheral blood, taken after recovery from COVID-19. The receptor comes from a human donor who had COVID-19. The chain recombines TRBV24-1 with TRBJ1-4, with D perhaps TRBD1 (5 bases). CDR3 coding DNA: TGTGCCACCAGTGATGGGGGACGGTTTAATGAAAAACTGTTTTTT. Amino acids: CATSDGGRFNEKLFF.